This is a list of T cell receptor beta chains from one sample in a study of T cell responses to AZD1222 COVID-19 vaccine. This table comes from immunoSEQ multiplex PCR, and its TCRdb copy is limited to in-frame clones, with some not included. This sample yields roughly 120,000 clones, of which 75% to 90% are seen a single time; 1.5% to 2% belongs to the top ten. The sample was peripheral blood, taken on day 0 of AZD1222 vaccination. The origin of the receptors is an adult in good health. The CDR3 runs from the conserved cysteine through the conserved F or W. Fields, in order: clone size, V gene, J gene, D gene, CDR3 protein, CDR3 DNA. The D gene is left open where the match is weak. Expanded clones are given a class, and other clones once, few, many or no size at all.

-	TRBV18	TRBJ2-3	-	CASSPSRGDTQYF	TGTGCCAGCTCACCCTCTAGAGGAGATACGCAGTATTTT
once	TRBV11-3	TRBJ2-7	-	CASSLREIPYEQYF	TGTGCCAGCAGCTTGCGAGAAATCCCCTACGAGCAGTACTTC
-	TRBV19	TRBJ2-3	TRBD1	CASSPRGPTDTQYF	TGTGCCAGTAGTCCCAGGGGGCCCACAGATACGCAGTATTTT
-	TRBV11-3	TRBJ2-7	TRBD1	CASRGEGGSEQYF	TGTGCCAGCAGGGGAGAAGGGGGCAGCGAGCAGTACTTC
-	TRBV4-2	TRBJ2-1	TRBD2	CASSQGSGLAGGIDEQFF	TGTGCCAGCAGCCAAGGGAGTGGTCTAGCGGGGGGGATCGATGAGCAGTTCTTC
-	TRBV5-6	TRBJ2-3	-	CASSSGGPADTQYF	TGTGCCAGCAGTTCGGGGGGCCCGGCAGATACGCAGTATTTT
-	TRBV9	TRBJ1-6	-	CASSVGVSRFRVDSPLHF	TGTGCCAGCAGCGTAGGGGTCAGTCGGTTTAGAGTGGATTCACCCCTCCACTTT
few	TRBV12-3/TRBV12-4	TRBJ1-1	-	CASSRQRNTEAFF	TGTGCCAGCAGTCGACAGAGGAACACTGAAGCTTTCTTT
-	TRBV7-3	TRBJ1-1	-	CASSSGTHTEAFF	TGTGCCAGCAGCTCCGGGACCCACACTGAAGCTTTCTTT
-	TRBV5-6	TRBJ2-1	-	CASSLVSEQFF	TGTGCCAGCAGCTTGGTTTCTGAGCAGTTCTTC